These 17 T cell receptor beta chains came from one sample sequenced in a study of CD8 T cells in Susac syndrome. The RNA, 0.5 to 1 ug, was put through reverse transcription using random hexamers. Each CDR3 protein gets one entry after TCRdb re-called the immunoSEQ multiplex PCR reads with MiXCR. The sample holds about 47,000 distinct CDR3 sequences, 90% to 95% seen once. Sample: CD8+ T cells from PBMCs. These receptors were collected from a human donor in good health.

This clonotype was observed a single time. The V gene is TRBV13, the J gene TRBJ2-3, with 7 bases aligning to TRBD2. The CDR3 contains 15 residues. Germline CDR1 and CDR2: PRHDT and FYEKMQ (reference sequence). The trim removed 5 bases at V and 2 bases at J, leaving 7 bases unmatched. Here the CDR3 DNA reads TGTGCCAGCAGCCTAGCGGACAAAACCACAGATACGCAGTATTTT. Protein: CASSLADKTTDTQYF. Combining the CDR3 with reference TRBV13 and TRBJ2-3 gives the whole variable domain AAGVIQSPRHLIKEKRETATLKCYPIPRHDTVYWYQQGPGQDPQFLISFYEKMQSDKGSIPDRFSAQQFSDYHSELNMSSLELGDSALYFCASSLADKTTDTQYFGPGTRLTVL.

This chain uses TRBV27 with TRBJ2-1; a possible D gene is TRBD1 (8 bases). The CDR3 runs to 12 residues. Germline values: CDR1 MNHEY, CDR2 SMNVEV (reference sequence). The V gene lost 5 bases and the J gene lost 14 bases, with 16 bases spanning the gap. This chain's CDR3 is CASSGGLQGEFF. DNA of the CDR3: TGTGCCAGCAGTGGGGGACTACAGGGGGAGTTCTTC.

The CDR3 loop reads CASSLPGLANSYTDTQYF. The CDR3 coding sequence is TGTGCCAGCAGCTTACCGGGACTAGCGAATTCTTACACAGATACGCAGTATTTT. The chain links TRBV7-2 to TRBJ2-3; 10 nucleotides match TRBD2. CDR3 length equals 18 residues. The V and J ends lost 2 bases and 2 bases, in that order; junction bases with no gene match: 10. Per germline, CDR1 SGHTA and CDR2 FQGNSA.

This clonotype was seen only once. The J gene is TRBJ2-7, the V gene TRBV4-1; 10 positions match TRBD1. Losses at the gene ends were 2 bases for V and 2 bases for J; bases not matched to a gene: 9. The CDR3 is made up of 17 amino acids. Per germline, CDR1 MGHRA and CDR2 YSYEKL. The chain's CDR3 is CASSQKLSGTGAYEQYF. The CDR3 coding sequence is TGCGCCAGCAGCCAAAAATTAAGCGGGACAGGGGCCTACGAGCAGTACTTC.

The CDR3 reads CASSLRLAGGPGETQYF. The DNA for the CDR3 is TGTGCCAGCAGCCTAAGACTAGCGGGAGGGCCGGGAGAGACCCAGTACTTC. J is TRBJ2-5 and V is TRBV7-6, with TRBD2 matching over 14 bases. The length of the CDR3 is 17 residues. V dropped 5 bases and J dropped 4; count of bases not matched to a gene: 9. CDR1 is SGHVS, CDR2 FNYEAQ, per germline.

This chain links TRBV3-1 with TRBJ2-2; D not resolved. Trimming took off 1 base at V and 0 bases at J, with 15 bases between the two ends. This CDR3 has 18 residues. Germline CDR1 LGHDT, CDR2 YNNKEL (reference sequence). CDR3 nucleotide sequence: TGTGCCAGCAGCCAAGTCGCAAGAATGGGCTCGAACACCGGGGAGCTGTTTTTT. Translated, it gives CASSQVARMGSNTGELFF.

This chain connects TRBV15 to TRBJ2-7, with D hard to call. This CDR3 region has 15 residues. Looked up from germline, CDR1 is LNHNV and CDR2 is YYDKDF (reference sequence). V dropped 0 bases and J dropped 0 bases, with 9 bases sitting between them. CDR3 protein: CATSRDGLDSYEQYF. The CDR3 DNA reads as TGTGCCACCAGCAGAGATGGGCTAGACTCCTACGAGCAGTACTTC.

This clonotype was recorded only once. J is TRBJ2-7 and V is TRBV15; 7 positions agree with TRBD2. V was pared by 5 bases and J by 4 bases, with 5 bases of the junction left unmatched. This CDR3 region has 13 residues. Looked up from germline, CDR1 is LNHNV and CDR2 is YYDKDF (reference sequence). The CDR3 loop reads CATSLGGRYEQYF. The DNA of the CDR3 is TGTGCCACCAGCTTGGGGGGGAGGTACGAGCAGTACTTC. Combining the CDR3 with reference TRBV15 and TRBJ2-7 gives the whole variable domain DAMVIQNPRYQVTQFGKPVTLSCSQTLNHNVMYWYQQKSSQAPKLLFHYYDKDFNNEADTPDNFQSRRPNTSFCFLDIRSPGLGDTAMYLCATSLGGRYEQYFGPGTRLTVT.

The V call is TRBV9, the J call TRBJ2-2, with D perhaps matching TRBD1 or TRBD2 (5 bases each). Germline CDR1 reads SGDLS; CDR2 reads YYNGEE. Between the trimmed V and J ends, which lost 3 bases and 5 bases, there was a span of 11 bases. CDR3 length: 14 residues. The CDR3 reads CASSAPGRTGELFF. The CDR3 region has the DNA TGTGCCAGCAGCGCCCCGGGGCGGACCGGGGAGCTGTTTTTT.

This chain uses TRBV29-1 with TRBJ2-1; no clear D gene. V was clipped by 2 bases and J by 4 bases, with 3 bases between them. The CDR3 contains 11 residues. CDR1 and CDR2 from the germline V gene are SQVTM and ANQGSEA. CDR3 sequence (DNA): TGCAGCGTTGAAAGTTACAATGAGCAGTTCTTC. Its translation is CSVESYNEQFF.

This rearrangement joins TRBV6-2 or TRBV6-3 to TRBJ2-3, with 8 bases fitting TRBD2. The CDR3 totals 17 residues. V lost 2 bases, J lost 1 base, and 8 bases stayed unmatched. Germline V gene data show CDR1 as MNHEY and CDR2 as SVGEGT. The CDR3 sequence: CASSYPSAGVGTDTQYF. Written as DNA, the CDR3 is TGTGCCAGCAGTTACCCATCAGCGGGAGTAGGCACAGATACGCAGTATTTT.

As for this clonotype: Given the absence of the conserved phenylalanine or tryptophan at the CDR3 end, a read error is likely. The chain joins TRBV27 to TRBJ1-2, with no clear D. The germline gives CDR1 MNHEY, CDR2 SMNVEV (reference sequence). This CDR3 is 14 amino acids long. The ends were cut back, 0 bases at V and 8 bases at J, with 13 bases in the middle. The CDR3 here is CASSLSYQARGYTL. The DNA for the CDR3 is TGTGCCAGCAGTTTATCGTACCAGGCCCGAGGCTACACCCTC.

The rearrangement uses TRBV10-3 and TRBJ2-1; the D call may be TRBD1 or TRBD2 (5 bases each). CDR1 is ENHRY and CDR2 is SYGVKD in the germline V gene. Between the trimmed V and J ends, which lost 7 bases and 5 bases, there was a span of 15 bases. The CDR3 contains 14 residues. The CDR3 DNA sequence: TGTGCCATCACCGAGGGGAGCCCCAACAATGAGCAGTTCTTC. It translates to CAITEGSPNNEQFF.

This chain links TRBV29-1 with TRBJ1-2; perhaps TRBD1 as D (5 bases). The germline CDR1 and CDR2 sequences are SQVTM and ANQGSEA. V was trimmed by 5 bases and J by 3 bases, leaving 13 bases between them. The CDR3 length is 13 residues. The DNA of the CDR3 is TGCAGCGTTATTTCGGGGGTGGACTATGGCTACACCTTC. The encoded protein is CSVISGVDYGYTF.

The V and J genes are TRBV27 and TRBJ2-7, with D tentatively TRBD1 or TRBD2 (6 bases each). Germline assignment: CDR1 MNHEY and CDR2 SMNVEV (reference sequence). The CDR3 has 15 residues. Trimming took off 0 bases at V and 5 bases at J, with 14 bases between the two ends. CDR3 sequence: CASSLSRGAGHEQYF. In DNA, the CDR3 is TGTGCCAGCAGTTTATCGAGGGGGGCGGGCCACGAGCAGTACTTC.

The V call is TRBV6-4, the J call TRBJ2-6; D might be TRBD1 or TRBD2, each matching 7 bases. The CDR3 contains 16 residues. In germline, CDR1 is MRHNA, CDR2 SNTAGT. With 5 bases removed from V and 0 bases from J, the gap between germline ends came to 11 bases. CDR3 bases: TGTGCCAGCAGTCCAGGGGGGGTCTCTGGGGCCAACGTCCTGACTTTC. Residues: CASSPGGVSGANVLTF.

The V gene is TRBV12-3 or TRBV12-4, the J gene TRBJ2-7; D possibly matches TRBD1 or TRBD2 (5 bases each). Deletions cut 4 bases from V and 0 bases from J, with 10 bases between. The CDR3 runs 14 residues. The CDR3 DNA reads as TGTGCCAGCAGTTCCGGGGCGATCTCCTACGAGCAGTACTTC. As protein: CASSSGAISYEQYF.